This TCR beta chain appears in the sequencing data of a study of blood T cell repertoires in COVID-19. The wider study: In each case, the material was cDNA or gDNA derived from T cells, B-cell-depleted T cells, or PBMCs.

Measured with immunoSEQ multiplex PCR; TCRdb has only the in-frame clones, and not every one. This table holds around 70,000 clones, more than 85% found once. Trimming cost V 2 bases and J 5 bases; bases outside gene matches: 3. The CDR3 runs to 15 residues. Per germline, CDR1 MDHEN and CDR2 SYDVKM. The chain joins TRBV28 to TRBJ1-5, with TRBD1 matching 10 bases. Input material: peripheral blood. This TCR came from a woman between 55 and 75 years old with active COVID-19. The CDR3 loop is CASSLRTGGHQPQHF. The CDR3 DNA is TGTGCCAGCAGTTTACGGACAGGGGGGCATCAGCCCCAGCATTTT.